These T cell receptor beta chains were read from a single sample in a study of cytomegalovirus exposure and HLA in healthy donors. Sequencing was performed with immunoSEQ multiplex PCR; in TCRdb, only in-frame clones are kept and a portion is missing. The table has roughly 190,000 clones, approximately 77% seen once. Sequences were obtained from PBMCs. These receptors originate from a man between 35 and 55 years old in good health and CMV-seropositive. The CDR3 runs from the conserved cysteine through the conserved F or W. Fields, in order: V gene, J gene, D gene, clone size, CDR3 DNA, CDR3 protein. The D gene is left open where the match is weak. Size tells how often a clone was seen (once, few, many) or the class of an expanded clone, and some rows leave it out.

TRBV11-1	TRBJ2-2	TRBD1	once	TGTGCCAGCAGCTTATTCCCGACAGGGGGGAACACCGGGGAGCTGTTTTTT	CASSLFPTGGNTGELFF
TRBV27	TRBJ1-5	NA	once	TGTGCCAGCAGTCCCCATAGCAATCAGCCCCAGCATTTT	CASSPHSNQPQHF
TRBV5-4	TRBJ2-5	TRBD1	NA	TGTGCCAGCAGCTTGTCAGGGGGTAAAGAGACCCAGTACTTC	CASSLSGGKETQYF
TRBV28	TRBJ2-7	TRBD2	NA	TGTGCCAGCAGGCTGACTAGCGGGAGCTCCTACGAGCAGTACTTC	CASRLTSGSSYEQYF
TRBV5-1	TRBJ2-7	NA	NA	TGCGCCAGTATTTTCAACCAAAAGGCGGCATACGAGCAGTACTTC	CASIFNQKAAYEQYF
TRBV29-1	TRBJ2-7	TRBD2	NA	TGCAGCGTTGCGGGGACTAGCGGGGCCAGCTCCTACGAGCAGTACTTC	CSVAGTSGASSYEQYF
TRBV7-6	TRBJ2-1	TRBD2	NA	TGTGCCAGCAGCTTAGGTGCGGGGGGGCCTAATGAGCAGTTCTTC	CASSLGAGGPNEQFF
TRBV19	TRBJ2-7	TRBD2	NA	TGTGCCAGTAGTCCCATGGCGGGGGGCCTGGGAGAGCAGTACTTC	CASSPMAGGLGEQYF
TRBV11-2	TRBJ2-5	TRBD2	NA	TGTGCCAGCACCCAGGAGGCGGGGGGGAGGGAGACCCAGTACTTC	CASTQEAGGRETQYF
TRBV4-2	TRBJ2-3	NA	NA	TGTGCCAGCAGCCAAGAGAGAGGAGTGGCCCGTACGCAGTATTTT	CASSQERGVARTQYF
TRBV6-5	TRBJ1-1	NA	few	TGTGCCAGCAGTTACCCAGGGTTTAAACCTGAAGCTTTCTTT	CASSYPGFKPEAFF
TRBV4-1	TRBJ2-5	NA	few	TGCGCCAGCAGCCCCAACAATGCGGTTTATGAGACCCAGTACTTC	CASSPNNAVYETQYF